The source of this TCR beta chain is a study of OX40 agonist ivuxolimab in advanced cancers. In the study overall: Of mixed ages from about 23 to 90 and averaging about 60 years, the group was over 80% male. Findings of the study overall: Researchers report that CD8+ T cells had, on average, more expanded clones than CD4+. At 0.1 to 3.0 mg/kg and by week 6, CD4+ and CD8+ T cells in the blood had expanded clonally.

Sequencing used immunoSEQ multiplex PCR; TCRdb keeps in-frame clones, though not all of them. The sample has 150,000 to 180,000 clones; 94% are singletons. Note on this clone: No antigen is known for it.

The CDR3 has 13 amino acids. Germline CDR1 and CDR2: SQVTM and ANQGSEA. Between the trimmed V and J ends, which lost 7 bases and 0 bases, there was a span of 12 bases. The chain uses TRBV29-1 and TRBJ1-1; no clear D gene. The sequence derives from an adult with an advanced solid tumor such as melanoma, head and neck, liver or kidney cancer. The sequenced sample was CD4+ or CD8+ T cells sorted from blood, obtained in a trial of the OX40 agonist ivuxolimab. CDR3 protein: CSGRQAMNTEAFF. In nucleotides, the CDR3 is TGCAGCGGCAGACAAGCTATGAACACTGAAGCTTTCTTT.